What follows are 8 T cell receptor beta chains derived from one specimen sequenced in a study of vaccination and CD4 T cells after COVID-19. The treatment was: approximately nine-day PBMC culture with coronavirus spike peptide pools or control peptides (ViraFEST assay). The Oncomine TCR Beta short-read assay sequenced DNA from cultured CD4+ T cells. MiXCR, run by TCRdb on the PCR reads, gives a single entry per CDR3 protein. The sample yields more than 13,000 distinct CDR3 sequences, roughly a fifth seen once. Which antigens these TCRs recognize remains unknown. This specimen consisted of CD4+ T cells from blood, cultured in vitro, obtained before SARS-CoV-2 vaccination. All receptors come from a human donor who received a COVID-19 vaccine.

This clonotype has just a few counts. This chain connects TRBV11-3 to TRBJ2-7, with 14 nucleotides matching TRBD2. Unmatched junction bases numbered 7, after V lost 5 bases and J lost 4 bases. Germline values: CDR1 SGHNT, CDR2 YENEEA. This CDR3 spans 16 amino acids. The CDR3 DNA reads TGTGCCAGCAGCACCCCCTGGACTAGCGGGGGGTACGAGCAGTACTTC. This sequence encodes CASSTPWTSGGYEQYF.

Worth noting for this clonotype: One end of the junction is discordant with germline, which a read error may explain. The chain carries TRBV6-1 and TRBJ2-5, with D unresolved. From germline, CDR1 is MNHNS and CDR2 SASEGT. The CDR3 spans 13 residues. In nucleotides, the CDR3 is TGTGTCAGCTCCTCCTCGTACCAAGAGACCCAGTACTTC. Its protein is CVSSSSYQETQYF.

In this sample, this clonotype turned up a few times. The CDR3 DNA follows: TGTGCCAGCAGTTTAGGGGGGGGACAGGGGATCCCGTACGAGCAGTACTTC. Translation gives CASSLGGGQGIPYEQYF. The chain combines TRBV12-3 or TRBV12-4 with TRBJ2-7; 10 positions match TRBD1. This CDR3 spans 17 amino acids. The J segment lost 4 bases and the V segment lost 1 base, leaving 10 bases of the junction unmatched.

A few counts support this clonotype. V and J are TRBV27 and TRBJ2-3, with TRBD2 as a possible D gene (6 bases). The germline V gene has CDR1 MNHEY and CDR2 SMNVEV (reference sequence). Deletions cut 7 bases from V and 1 base from J, with 18 bases between. The CDR3 is 16 amino acids. This CDR3 is CASTVPLLARTDTQYF. The CDR3 nucleotides read TGTGCCAGCACCGTACCGCTACTAGCTCGCACAGATACGCAGTATTTT.

This sequence joins TRBV7-8 and TRBJ2-3, with TRBD1 identical over 8 bases. Germline loops: CDR1 SGHVS, CDR2 FQNEAQ. The CDR3 length is 19 residues. The V and J ends lost 2 bases and 0 bases, in that order; junction bases with no gene match: 13. As DNA, the CDR3 is TGTGCCAGCAGCTTAATGTCGACAGGGGCGGGTAAGAGCACAGATACGCAGTATTTT. It encodes CASSLMSTGAGKSTDTQYF.

Comment on this clonotype: In this CDR3 the conserved last residue, phenylalanine or tryptophan, is missing, so a read error is likely. The CDR3 DNA follows: TGTGCCAGCAGTGGAGGACAGGTCACCGGGGAGCTGTTTTCT. It encodes CASSGGQVTGELFS. This chain links TRBV12-3 or TRBV12-4 with TRBJ2-2, with 7 bases matching TRBD1. The V gene end was trimmed by 5 bases and the J gene end by 4 bases; junction bases not matched to a gene: 4. The CDR3 spans 14 residues.

The chain couples TRBV10-1 to TRBJ2-7; D call uncertain. This CDR3 has 13 residues. Trimming took 6 bases from V and 6 from J, leaving 15 bases between them. The germline V gene has CDR1 WNHNN and CDR2 SYGVQD (reference sequence). CDR3 DNA: TGCGCCAGCAGCTTCGGTGCGGAGTCCGAGCAGTACTTC. Its protein product is CASSFGAESEQYF.

This clonotype was counted a few times. V and J are TRBV6-1 and TRBJ1-3; no definite D call. V was cut by 2 bases and J by 0 bases, with 5 bases left in between. Germline V gives CDR1 MNHNS, CDR2 SASEGT. This CDR3 region has 14 residues. The CDR3, as DNA: TGTGCCAGCAGTGAAAGCTACTCTGGAAACACCATATATTTT. It translates to CASSESYSGNTIYF.